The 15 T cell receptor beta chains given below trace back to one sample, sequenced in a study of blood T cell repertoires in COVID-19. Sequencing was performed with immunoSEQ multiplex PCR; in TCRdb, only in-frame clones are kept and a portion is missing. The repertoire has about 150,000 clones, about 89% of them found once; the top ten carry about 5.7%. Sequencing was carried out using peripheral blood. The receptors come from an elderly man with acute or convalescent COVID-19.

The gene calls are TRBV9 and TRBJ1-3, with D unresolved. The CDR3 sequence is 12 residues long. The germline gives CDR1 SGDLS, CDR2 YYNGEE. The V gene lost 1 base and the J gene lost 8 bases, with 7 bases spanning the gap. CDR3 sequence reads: CASSVRGDTIYF. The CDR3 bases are TGTGCCAGCAGCGTAAGAGGAGACACCATATATTTT.

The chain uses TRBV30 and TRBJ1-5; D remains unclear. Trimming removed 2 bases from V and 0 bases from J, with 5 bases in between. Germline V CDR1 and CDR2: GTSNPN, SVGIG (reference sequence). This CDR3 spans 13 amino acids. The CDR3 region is CAWSFNSNQPQHF. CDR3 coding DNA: TGTGCCTGGAGTTTCAATAGCAATCAGCCCCAGCATTTT.

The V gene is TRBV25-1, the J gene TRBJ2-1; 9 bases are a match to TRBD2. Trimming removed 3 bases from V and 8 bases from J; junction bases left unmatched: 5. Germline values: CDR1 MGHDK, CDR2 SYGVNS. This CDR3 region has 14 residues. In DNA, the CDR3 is TGTGCCAGCAGTGATACTAGCGGGTTGTATGAGCAGTTCTTC. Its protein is CASSDTSGLYEQFF. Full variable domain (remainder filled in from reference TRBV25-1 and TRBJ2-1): EADIYQTPRYLVIGTGKKITLECSQTMGHDKMYWYQQDPGMELHLIHYSYGVNSTEKGDLSSESTVSRIRTEHFPLTLESARPSHTSQYLCASSDTSGLYEQFFGPGTRLTVL.

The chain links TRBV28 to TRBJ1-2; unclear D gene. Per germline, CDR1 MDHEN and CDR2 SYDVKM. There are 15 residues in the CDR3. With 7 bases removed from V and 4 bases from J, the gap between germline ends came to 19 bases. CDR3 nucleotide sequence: TGTGCCAGCACCTCCCCGGACTGGGAGTCCTATGGCTACACCTTC. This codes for CASTSPDWESYGYTF.

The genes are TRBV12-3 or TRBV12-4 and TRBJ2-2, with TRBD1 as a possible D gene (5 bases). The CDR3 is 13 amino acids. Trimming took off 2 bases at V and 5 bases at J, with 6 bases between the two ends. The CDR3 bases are TGTGCCAGCAGTTTACAGGGAACCGGGGAGCTGTTTTTT. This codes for CASSLQGTGELFF.

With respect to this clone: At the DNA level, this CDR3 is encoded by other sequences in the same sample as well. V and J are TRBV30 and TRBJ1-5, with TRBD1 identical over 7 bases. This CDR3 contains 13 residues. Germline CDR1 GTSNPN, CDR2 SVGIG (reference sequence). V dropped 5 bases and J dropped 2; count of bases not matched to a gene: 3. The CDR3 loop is CAWATGGNQPQHF. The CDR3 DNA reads TGTGCCTGGGCAACAGGGGGCAATCAGCCCCAGCATTTT.

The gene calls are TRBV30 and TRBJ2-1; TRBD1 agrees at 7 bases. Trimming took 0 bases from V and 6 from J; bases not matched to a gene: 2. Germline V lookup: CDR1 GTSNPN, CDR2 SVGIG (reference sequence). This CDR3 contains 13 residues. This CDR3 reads CAWSVGTVNEQFF. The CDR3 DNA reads TGTGCCTGGAGTGTCGGGACAGTCAATGAGCAGTTCTTC.

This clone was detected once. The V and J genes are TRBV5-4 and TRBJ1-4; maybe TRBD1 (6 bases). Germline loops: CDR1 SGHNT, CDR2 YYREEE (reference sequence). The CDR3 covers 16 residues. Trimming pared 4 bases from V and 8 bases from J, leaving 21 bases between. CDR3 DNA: TGTGCCAGCAGCCCGGAGGTGACAGTTAGGGGGGAAAAACTGTTTTTT. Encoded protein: CASSPEVTVRGEKLFF. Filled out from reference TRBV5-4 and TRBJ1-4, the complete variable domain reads ETGVTQSPTHLIKTRGQQVTLRCSSQSGHNTVSWYQQALGQGPQFIFQYYREEENGRGNFPPRFSGLQFPNYSSELNVNALELDDSALYLCASSPEVTVRGEKLFFGSGTQLSVL.

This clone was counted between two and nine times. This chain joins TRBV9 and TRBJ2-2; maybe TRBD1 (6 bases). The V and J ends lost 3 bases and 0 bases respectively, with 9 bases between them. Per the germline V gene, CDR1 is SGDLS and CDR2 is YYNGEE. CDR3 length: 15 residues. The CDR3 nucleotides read TGTGCCAGCAGCGGATGGACAGCGAACACCGGGGAGCTGTTTTTT. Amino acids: CASSGWTANTGELFF. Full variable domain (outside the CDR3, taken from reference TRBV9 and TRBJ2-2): DSGVTQTPKHLITATGQRVTLRCSPRSGDLSVYWYQQSLDQGLQFLIQYYNGEERAKGNILERFSAQQFPDLHSELNLSSLELGDSALYFCASSGWTANTGELFFGEGSRLTVL.

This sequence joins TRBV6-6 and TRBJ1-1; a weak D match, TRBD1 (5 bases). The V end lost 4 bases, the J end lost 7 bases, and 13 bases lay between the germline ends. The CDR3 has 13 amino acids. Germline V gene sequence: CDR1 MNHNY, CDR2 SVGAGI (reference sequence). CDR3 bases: TGTGCCAGCAGTTTACCGCAAGGGGTTGAAGCTTTCTTT. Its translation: CASSLPQGVEAFF.

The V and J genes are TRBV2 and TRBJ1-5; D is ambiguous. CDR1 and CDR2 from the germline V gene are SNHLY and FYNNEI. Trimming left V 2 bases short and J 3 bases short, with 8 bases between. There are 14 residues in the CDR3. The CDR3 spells CASSERQVNQPQHF. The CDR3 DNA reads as TGTGCCAGCAGTGAAAGGCAGGTCAATCAGCCCCAGCATTTT.

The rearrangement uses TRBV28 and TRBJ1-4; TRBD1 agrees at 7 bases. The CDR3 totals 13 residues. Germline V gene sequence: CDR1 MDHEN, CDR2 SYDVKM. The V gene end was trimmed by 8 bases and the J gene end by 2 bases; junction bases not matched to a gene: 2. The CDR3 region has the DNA TGTGCCAGCCGAGGGGGCACTAATGAAAAACTGTTTTTT. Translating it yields CASRGGTNEKLFF.

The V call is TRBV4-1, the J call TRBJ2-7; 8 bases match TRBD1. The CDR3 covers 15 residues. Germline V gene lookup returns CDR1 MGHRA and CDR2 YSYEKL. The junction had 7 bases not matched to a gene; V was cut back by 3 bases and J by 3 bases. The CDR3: CASSHLTGARYEQYF. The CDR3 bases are TGCGCCAGCAGCCACCTGACAGGGGCCCGCTACGAGCAGTACTTC.

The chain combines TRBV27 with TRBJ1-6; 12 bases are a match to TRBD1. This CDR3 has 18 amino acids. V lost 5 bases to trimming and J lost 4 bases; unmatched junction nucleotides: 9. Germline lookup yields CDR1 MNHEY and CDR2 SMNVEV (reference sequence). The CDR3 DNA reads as TGTGCCAGCAGTATCGGGACAGGGGGCGGTCCTTATAATTCACCCCTCCACTTT. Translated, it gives CASSIGTGGGPYNSPLHF.

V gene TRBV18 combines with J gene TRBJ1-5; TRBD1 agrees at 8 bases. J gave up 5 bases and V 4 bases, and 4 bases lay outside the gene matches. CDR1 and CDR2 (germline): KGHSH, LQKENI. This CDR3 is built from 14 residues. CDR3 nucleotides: TGTGCCAGCTCACTAACAGGGGGTGATCAGCCCCAGCATTTT. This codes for CASSLTGGDQPQHF.